Below are 8 T cell receptor beta chains sequenced from a single sample in a study of cytomegalovirus exposure and HLA in healthy donors. Primers for the PCR totalled 60 Vbeta and 13 Jbeta. The method was immunoSEQ multiplex PCR; TCRdb's version includes in-frame clones alone and lacks a portion of them. The data contain around 200,000 clones, about 80% of them singletons. What was sequenced was PBMCs. Receptor source: a man aged 40-49 years in good health and CMV-seronegative.

V and J are TRBV2 and TRBJ2-7, with D perhaps matching TRBD2 (6 bases). The CDR3 sequence is 15 residues long. The V gene lost 6 bases and the J gene lost 2 bases, with 17 bases spanning the gap. The germline gives CDR1 SNHLY, CDR2 FYNNEI. The CDR3 is CASSASAKRPYEQYF. For the CDR3, the DNA is TGTGCCAGCAGCGCTAGCGCAAAACGTCCCTACGAGCAGTACTTC.

This clone appeared a single time. This chain links TRBV12-5 with TRBJ2-7, with a weak D call TRBD2 (5 bases). The CDR3 runs to 14 residues. The germline V gene has CDR1 LGHNT and CDR2 FRNRAP. V lost 0 bases and J 3 bases, leaving 9 bases between the germline ends. The CDR3 here is CASGLVPTIYEQYF. The CDR3 bases are TGTGCTAGTGGTTTGGTCCCGACTATCTACGAGCAGTACTTC.

The chain carries TRBV5-6 and TRBJ2-3, with 8 bases fitting TRBD1. Germline CDR1 SGHDT, CDR2 YYEEEE. The J segment lost 5 bases and the V segment lost 5 bases, leaving 10 bases of the junction unmatched. The length of the CDR3 is 15 residues. CDR3 coding DNA: TGTGCCAGCAGACCCGGACAGGGTAGGGTAGATACGCAGTATTTT. Its translation is CASRPGQGRVDTQYF.

V is TRBV28 and J is TRBJ1-1, with D unresolved. There are 13 residues in the CDR3. Germline-derived CDR1 and CDR2 are MDHEN and SYDVKM. Trimming shortened V by 8 bases and J by 0 bases, and 10 bases separated the two germline ends. CDR3 bases: TGTGCCAGCCGTAGTACGGTGAACACTGAAGCTTTCTTT. Translating gives CASRSTVNTEAFF.

CDR3: CASSQGDRRPYEQYF. Here the CDR3 DNA reads TGTGCCAGCAGCCAAGGGGACAGACGTCCCTACGAGCAGTACTTC. The rearrangement links TRBV14 to TRBJ2-7; 7 bases are shared with TRBD1. Germline assignment: CDR1 SGHDN and CDR2 FVKESK. The V segment lost 1 base and the J segment 2 bases; nucleotides outside the gene matches: 5. This CDR3 contains 15 residues.

The chain links TRBV4-2 to TRBJ2-5; no clear D. The length of the CDR3 is 13 residues. Per germline, CDR1 LGHNA and CDR2 YNFKEQ. V dropped 0 bases and J dropped 3 bases, with 5 bases sitting between them. This CDR3 is CASSQDQKETQYF. The CDR3 DNA reads as TGTGCCAGCAGCCAAGATCAGAAAGAGACCCAGTACTTC.

J is TRBJ2-7 and V is TRBV11-1, with D perhaps TRBD2 (6 bases). Trimming left V 1 base short and J 1 base short, with 11 bases between. The CDR3 runs 15 residues. Germline loops: CDR1 SGHAT, CDR2 FQDESV (reference sequence). The CDR3 DNA reads TGTGCCAGCAGCTTAGTAGCGGACACATCCTACGAGCAGTACTTC. Translation gives CASSLVADTSYEQYF.

This clone was seen a few times. V and J are TRBV7-2 and TRBJ2-1; D may be TRBD1 (7 bases). Germline loops: CDR1 SGHTA, CDR2 FQGNSA. Deletions cut 2 bases from V and 3 bases from J, with 20 bases between. There are 18 residues in the CDR3. The CDR3 DNA follows: TGTGCCAGCAGCTTAATGGAACCGACTAGGACAGGCTACAATGAGCAGTTCTTC. Translating it yields CASSLMEPTRTGYNEQFF.